Following are 19 T cell receptor beta chains from one sample sequenced in a study of T cell responses to AZD1222 COVID-19 vaccine. Only in-frame clones appear in the TCRdb table, and some are missing; sequencing was by immunoSEQ multiplex PCR. The sample shows 120,000 or so clones, about nine tenths of them seen only once. The sample here was peripheral blood, taken on day 0 of AZD1222 vaccination. These receptors originate from an adult in good health.

The chain joins TRBV5-5 to TRBJ1-1; 8 bases agree with TRBD1. Germline V gene sequence: CDR1 SGHKS, CDR2 YYEKEE (reference sequence). Trimming at V came to 5 bases and at J to 4 bases, leaving 10 bases not matched to a gene. The CDR3 extends over 15 amino acids. CDR3 amino acids: CASRMTGEGVTEAFF. The CDR3 nucleotides are TGTGCCAGCAGGATGACAGGGGAGGGGGTCACTGAAGCTTTCTTT.

V and J are TRBV5-5 and TRBJ1-5; D unresolved. Germline CDR1 is SGHKS and CDR2 is YYEKEE (reference sequence). The V end was cut by 0 bases, the J end by 9 bases, with 13 bases between. The CDR3 has 14 residues. The CDR3 protein is CASSLDPGLMPQHF. The CDR3 DNA reads TGTGCCAGCAGCTTGGACCCAGGCCTGATGCCCCAGCATTTT.

This CDR3 is CASEGEGLDSPLHF. DNA of the CDR3: TGCGCCAGCGAGGGTGAAGGACTCGATTCACCCCTCCACTTT. The genes are TRBV10-2 and TRBJ1-6; no firm D call. CDR3 length: 14 amino acids. CDR1 WSHSY and CDR2 SAAADI come from the germline V gene. V was shortened by 8 bases and J by 8 bases, with 16 bases between the two germline ends.

The rearrangement joins TRBV19 to TRBJ1-2; the match to TRBD1 covers 7 bases. V lost 9 bases, J lost 4 bases, and 5 bases stayed unmatched. Germline V gives CDR1 LNHDA, CDR2 SQIVND (reference sequence). CDR3 length: 12 residues. CDR3 sequence: CASTDRLYGYTF. In nucleotides, the CDR3 is TGTGCCAGCACGGACAGGCTCTATGGCTACACCTTC.

This clone was observed a handful of times. The V call is TRBV29-1, the J call TRBJ1-1; unclear D gene. The V gene's germline CDR1 is SQVTM and CDR2 ANQGSEA. This CDR3 is built from 12 residues. Deletions cut 7 bases from V and 0 bases from J, with 9 bases between. CDR3 residues: CSALTVNTEAFF. The CDR3 DNA reads TGCAGCGCTCTAACCGTGAACACTGAAGCTTTCTTT.

V is TRBV6-4 and J is TRBJ1-6; D may be TRBD1 (5 bases). Looked up from germline, CDR1 is MRHNA and CDR2 is SNTAGT. The CDR3 runs 13 residues. The V end was cut by 11 bases, the J end by 10 bases, with 18 bases between. CDR3 sequence reads: CALRQGNGSPLHF. The DNA for the CDR3 is TGTGCCCTCCGGCAGGGTAATGGGTCACCCCTCCACTTT.

The J gene is TRBJ2-7, the V gene TRBV5-1, with D perhaps given as TRBD1 or TRBD2 (5 bases each). Germline loops: CDR1 SGHRS, CDR2 YFSETQ. V shed 5 bases and J shed 7 bases, with 19 bases lying between them. The CDR3 is 14 residues long. The CDR3, as DNA: TGCGCCAGCAGGACCCTACGGGACCCTCGGGAGCAGTACTTC. It is translated as CASRTLRDPREQYF.

The V gene is TRBV13, the J gene TRBJ2-1; D may be TRBD2 (6 bases). This CDR3 is built from 16 residues. The V end lost 3 bases, the J end lost 2 bases, and 14 bases lay between the germline ends. The germline V gene has CDR1 PRHDT and CDR2 FYEKMQ (reference sequence). The DNA of the CDR3 is TGTGCCAGCAGCTTCAGCGGGCCTCAAACCTACAATGAGCAGTTCTTC. Its translation: CASSFSGPQTYNEQFF.

This clone was found once. The rearrangement links TRBV5-1 to TRBJ2-7; 8 bases agree with TRBD1. This CDR3 has 14 amino acids. Germline V gene data show CDR1 as SGHRS and CDR2 as YFSETQ. The J segment lost 0 bases and the V segment lost 6 bases, leaving 5 bases of the junction unmatched. Here the CDR3 DNA reads TGCGCCAGCACCTCTACAGGGGGCTCCTACGAGCAGTACTTC. It codes for CASTSTGGSYEQYF.

The V call is TRBV9, the J call TRBJ1-1, with TRBD1 as a possible D gene (5 bases). The CDR3 runs 15 residues. Germline assignment: CDR1 SGDLS and CDR2 YYNGEE. V was shortened by 3 bases and J by 5 bases, with 17 bases between the two germline ends. CDR3 DNA sequence: TGTGCCAGCAGCGCAAAGACAGAAAAGGGGACTGAAGCTTTCTTT. It yields the protein CASSAKTEKGTEAFF.

V gene TRBV6-5 combines with J gene TRBJ2-1; D not certain. Germline-derived CDR1 and CDR2 are MNHEY and SVGAGI. The CDR3 spans 12 residues. Trimming pared 10 bases from V and 3 bases from J, leaving 10 bases between. CDR3 in amino acids: CATRTLYNEQFF. CDR3 coding DNA: TGTGCCACCCGTACCCTCTACAATGAGCAGTTCTTC.

The chain recombines TRBV7-7 with TRBJ2-2; TRBD1 agrees at 10 bases. The ends lost 5 bases at V and 6 bases at J; junction bases unmatched: 9. Looked up from germline, CDR1 is SSHAT and CDR2 is FNYEAQ (reference sequence). This CDR3 contains 16 residues. Written as DNA, the CDR3 is TGTGCCAGCAGCCCCTCTCGACAGGGGGCTGCCGGGGAGCTGTTTTTT. Protein sequence: CASSPSRQGAAGELFF. The full variable domain, completed using reference TRBV7-7 and TRBJ2-2, is GAGVSQSPRYKVTKRGQDVTLRCDPISSHATLYWYQQALGQGPEFLTYFNYEAQPDKSGLPSDRFSAERPEGSISTLTIQRTEQRDSAMYRCASSPSRQGAAGELFFGEGSRLTVL.

The genes are TRBV27 and TRBJ2-1; no firm D call. Per the germline V gene, CDR1 is MNHEY and CDR2 is SMNVEV (reference sequence). The germline V and J ends were trimmed by 0 bases and 0 bases, with 9 bases remaining between them. The CDR3 contains 16 residues. The CDR3 DNA follows: TGTGCCAGCAGTTTATCCACACTTACCTCCTACAATGAGCAGTTCTTC. Protein sequence: CASSLSTLTSYNEQFF.

The rearrangement uses TRBV11-2 and TRBJ1-2, with D possibly TRBD1 on 5 matching bases. CDR3 size: 14 residues. Trimming removed 4 bases at V and 4 bases at J, with 13 bases between. From germline, CDR1 is SGHAT and CDR2 FQNNGV. The chain's CDR3 is CASSSQGLGYGYTF. DNA of the CDR3: TGTGCCAGCAGCTCCCAGGGCCTCGGCTATGGCTACACCTTC.

This chain links TRBV5-6 with TRBJ1-1; 7 positions agree with TRBD1. Germline V gene lookup returns CDR1 SGHDT and CDR2 YYEEEE. The CDR3 consists of 15 residues. Trimming at V came to 0 bases and at J to 5 bases, leaving 7 bases not matched to a gene. CDR3 in amino acids: CASSLDRGGGTEAFF. The CDR3 bases are TGTGCCAGCAGCTTGGACAGGGGCGGAGGTACTGAAGCTTTCTTT.

The genes are TRBV12-3 or TRBV12-4 and TRBJ1-2; TRBD1 agrees at 9 bases. This CDR3 comprises 12 residues. The trim removed 5 bases at V and 7 bases at J, leaving 2 bases unmatched. CDR3 DNA sequence: TGTGCCAGCAGTCGGGACAGGGCTGGCTACACCTTC. Protein product: CASSRDRAGYTF.

J is TRBJ2-1 and V is TRBV12-5; weak D call: TRBD1 (6 bases). This CDR3 has 13 residues. In germline, CDR1 is LGHNT, CDR2 FRNRAP. V was clipped by 6 bases and J by 5 bases, with 11 bases between them. The CDR3 DNA follows: TGTGCTAGTGGCCTGGACAGAAACAATGAGCAGTTCTTC. This codes for CASGLDRNNEQFF.

V usage is TRBV30 and J usage is TRBJ2-3; D unclear. Germline lookup yields CDR1 GTSNPN and CDR2 SVGIG (reference sequence). The CDR3 length is 12 residues. The ends were cut back, 8 bases at V and 2 bases at J, with 11 bases in the middle. The CDR3 DNA reads as TGTGCCCTGGACGGTTTCACAGATACGCAGTATTTT. It specifies CALDGFTDTQYF. Full variable domain (missing parts from reference TRBV30 and TRBJ2-3): SQTIHQWPATLVQPVGSPLSLECTVEGTSNPNLYWYRQAAGRGLQLLFYSVGIGQISSEVPQNLSASRPQDRQFILSSKKLLLSDSGFYLCALDGFTDTQYFGPGTRLTVL.

This chain links TRBV10-3 with TRBJ1-1; 7 bases map to TRBD1. The V gene's germline CDR1 is ENHRY and CDR2 SYGVKD. There are 15 residues in the CDR3. With 10 bases clipped from V and 10 bases from J, the junction kept 21 bases outside the gene matches. The DNA for the CDR3 is TGTGCCACCAGAAACCGGGACAGTAGCGATGGTGGAGCTTTCTTT. Encoded protein: CATRNRDSSDGGAFF.